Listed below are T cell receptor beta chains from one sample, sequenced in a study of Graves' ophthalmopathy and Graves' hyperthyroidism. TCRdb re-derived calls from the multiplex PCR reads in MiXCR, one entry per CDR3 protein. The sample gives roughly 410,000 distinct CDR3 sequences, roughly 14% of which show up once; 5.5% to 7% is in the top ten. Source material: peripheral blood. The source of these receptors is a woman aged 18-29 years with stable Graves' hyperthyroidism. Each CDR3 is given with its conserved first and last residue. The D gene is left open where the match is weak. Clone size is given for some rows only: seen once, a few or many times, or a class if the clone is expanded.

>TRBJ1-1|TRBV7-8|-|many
CASSLGWGGRTEAFF
TGTGCCAGCAGCTTAGGCTGGGGGGGACGCACTGAAGCTTTCTTT
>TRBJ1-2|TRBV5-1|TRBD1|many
CASSLGRGQWDGYTF
TGCGCCAGCAGCTTGGGCAGGGGACAGTGGGATGGCTACACCTTC
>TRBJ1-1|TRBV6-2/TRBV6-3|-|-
CASSYSPSTEAFF
TGTGCCAGCAGTTACTCCCCATCCACTGAAGCTTTCTTT
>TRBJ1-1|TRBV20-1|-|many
CSGCQADGTEAFF
TGCAGTGGTTGTCAGGCCGATGGCACTGAAGCTTTCTTT
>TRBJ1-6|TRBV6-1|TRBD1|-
CAISRQGIGPLHF
TGTGCCATCAGCAGACAGGGTATCGGACCCCTCCACTTT
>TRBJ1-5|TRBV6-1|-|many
CASSEASGATQPQHF
TGTGCCAGCAGTGAAGCGTCAGGGGCCACTCAGCCCCAGCATTTT
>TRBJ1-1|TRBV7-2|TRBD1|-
CASSWTGENTEAFF
TGTGCCAGCAGCTGGACAGGCGAGAACACTGAAGCTTTCTTT
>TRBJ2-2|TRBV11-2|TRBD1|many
CASSFGTGLSGELFF
TGTGCCAGCAGCTTCGGGACAGGACTGTCAGGGGAGCTGTTTTTT
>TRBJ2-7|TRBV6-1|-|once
CASTSYVGHEQYF
TGTGCCAGCACTAGTTACGTGGGGCACGAGCAGTACTTC
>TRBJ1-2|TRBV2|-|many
CASSAGPSMIYGYTF
TGTGCCAGCAGTGCTGGCCCATCCATGATCTATGGCTACACCTTC
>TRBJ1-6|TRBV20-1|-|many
CSARDRGLSYNSPLHF
TGCAGTGCTAGAGACAGGGGACTCTCCTATAATTCACCCCTCCACTTT
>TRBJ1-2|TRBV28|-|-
CASSLLGLGGYTF
TGTGCCAGCAGTTTGTTAGGGCTCGGTGGCTACACCTTC
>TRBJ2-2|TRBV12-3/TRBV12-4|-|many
CASSRDGLTGELFF
TGTGCCAGCAGTCGGGACGGACTAACCGGGGAGCTGTTTTTT
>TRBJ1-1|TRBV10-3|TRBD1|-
CAAQPPPGQGKSEAFF
TGTGCCGCCCAGCCCCCCCCGGGACAGGGGAAATCAGAAGCTTTCTTT
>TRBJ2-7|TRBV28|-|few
CASSLIRGSYEQYF
TGTGCCAGCAGTTTAATAAGGGGGTCCTACGAGCAGTACTTC
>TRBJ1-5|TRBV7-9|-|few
CASSPSGDERQPQHF
TGTGCCAGCAGCCCCTCCGGGGACGAAAGACAGCCCCAGCATTTT
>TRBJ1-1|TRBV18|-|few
CASSPSQSTGTEAFF
TGTGCCAGCTCACCATCCCAATCTACAGGGACTGAAGCTTTCTTT
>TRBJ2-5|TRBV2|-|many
CASSEEGLFMGQETQYF
TGTGCCAGCAGTGAAGAGGGCCTCTTTATGGGACAAGAGACCCAGTACTTC
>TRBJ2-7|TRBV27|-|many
CASSPTTNSYEQYF
TGTGCCAGCAGTCCTACGACAAACTCCTACGAGCAGTACTTC
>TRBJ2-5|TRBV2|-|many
CASRGRQETQYF
TGTGCCAGCAGGGGACGCCAAGAGACCCAGTACTTC
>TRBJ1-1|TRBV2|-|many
CASGRGPQNTEAFF
TGTGCCAGCGGGCGAGGGCCTCAAAACACTGAAGCTTTCTTT
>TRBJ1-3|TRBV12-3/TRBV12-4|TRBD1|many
CASSPTGRAGNTIYF
TGTGCCAGCAGCCCGACAGGGAGGGCTGGAAACACCATATATTTT
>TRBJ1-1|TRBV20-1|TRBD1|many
CSARVQGAGTEAFF
TGCAGTGCTAGAGTGCAGGGGGCGGGAACTGAAGCTTTCTTT